Shown below are 16 T cell receptor beta chains from a single sample sequenced in a study of cytomegalovirus exposure and HLA in healthy donors. The PCR employed 60 Vbeta primers together with 13 Jbeta primers. Clones were read by immunoSEQ multiplex PCR, and TCRdb kept only the in-frame ones, dropping some. The repertoire holds fewer than 200,000 clones, with roughly 8.7% as singletons. Sequencing was done on a sample of PBMCs. The source is a woman aged 25 to 39 in good health and CMV-seropositive.

The chain has TRBV18 and TRBJ1-6; D uncertain. V was trimmed by 4 bases and J by 7 bases, leaving 14 bases between them. CDR3 length equals 15 residues. Germline-derived CDR1 and CDR2 are KGHSH and LQKENI. The CDR3 DNA reads TGTGCCAGCTCACGACTTGACGGTGGAAATTCACCCCTCCACTTT. Amino acids: CASSRLDGGNSPLHF.

DNA for the CDR3: TGTGCCAGCAGCTTAACCGGGACAGGGCAGTTCTTC. Protein: CASSLTGTGQFF. This rearrangement joins TRBV7-8 to TRBJ2-1, with 8 bases aligning to TRBD1. The junction had 3 bases not matched to a gene; V was cut back by 2 bases and J by 12 bases. CDR1 SGHVS and CDR2 FQNEAQ come from the germline V gene. The CDR3 sequence is 12 residues long.

This clone was recorded a few times. The chain joins TRBV6-5 to TRBJ2-5; possibly TRBD1 for D (6 bases). The CDR3 length is 15 residues. Deletions cut 8 bases from V and 0 bases from J, with 16 bases between. CDR1 is MNHEY, CDR2 SVGAGI, per germline. The CDR3 sequence is CASGGPQGHQETQYF. The DNA for the CDR3 is TGTGCCAGCGGGGGCCCACAAGGGCACCAAGAGACCCAGTACTTC.

The sample holds a few counts of this clone. The rearrangement links TRBV30 to TRBJ1-5; TRBD1 might be the D (5 bases). V gave up 2 bases and J gave up 4 bases, with 18 bases separating them. The CDR3 contains 16 residues. The V gene's germline CDR1 is GTSNPN and CDR2 SVGIG (reference sequence). The CDR3 DNA follows: TGTGCCTGGAGTACCCCGGGACTGCTAAATAATCAGCCCCAGCATTTT. This encodes CAWSTPGLLNNQPQHF.

This clone was seen a few times. V gene TRBV5-1 combines with J gene TRBJ1-6; D gene unclear. CDR3 length equals 16 residues. Trimming removed 3 bases from V and 3 bases from J, with 13 bases in between. Germline CDR1 reads SGHRS; CDR2 reads YFSETQ. The CDR3 here is CASSSQAGHYNSPLHF. CDR3 DNA sequence: TGCGCCAGCAGCTCTCAGGCAGGCCACTATAATTCACCCCTCCACTTT.

In this sample, this clone turned up a few times. This chain connects TRBV29-1 to TRBJ1-2; possibly TRBD1 for D (5 bases). This CDR3 has 12 amino acids. V shed 4 bases and J shed 5 bases, with 11 bases lying between them. Germline loops: CDR1 SQVTM, CDR2 ANQGSEA. The CDR3 spells CSVAGDPYGYTF. For the CDR3, the DNA is TGCAGCGTTGCGGGGGATCCATATGGCTACACCTTC.

This clone was seen only a few times. The chain joins TRBV10-2 to TRBJ1-4; D possibly corresponds to TRBD1 (5 bases). CDR3 length: 15 amino acids. The germline CDR1 and CDR2 sequences are WSHSY and SAAADI. Trimming removed 8 bases from V and 8 bases from J, with 21 bases in between. CDR3 sequence: CASGGTLGEDEKLFF. CDR3 in DNA: TGCGCCAGCGGGGGAACATTGGGGGAGGACGAAAAACTGTTTTTT.

There are a few counts of this clone. The chain links TRBV4-1 to TRBJ2-5; D remains unclear. V was shortened by 4 bases and J by 0 bases, with 18 bases between the two germline ends. The CDR3 length is 17 residues. The germline V gene has CDR1 MGHRA and CDR2 YSYEKL. The CDR3, as DNA: TGCGCCAGCAGCCCCCCTGAGCAGCTACAGTACCAAGAGACCCAGTACTTC. It specifies CASSPPEQLQYQETQYF.

This clone has just a few counts. The chain combines TRBV5-1 with TRBJ2-1; 9 positions match TRBD1. Per germline, CDR1 SGHRS and CDR2 YFSETQ. The CDR3 extends over 13 amino acids. The CDR3 coding sequence is TGCGTATCCCGCGGACAGGGGCTGCATGAGCAGTTCTTC. It yields the protein CVSRGQGLHEQFF.

This clone was found a few times. The J gene is TRBJ1-1, the V gene TRBV7-2; 10 positions agree with TRBD1. The length of the CDR3 is 14 residues. The germline CDR1 and CDR2 sequences are SGHTA and FQGNSA. V shed 3 bases and J 5 bases; nucleotides not matched to a gene: 3. The CDR3 region has the DNA TGTGCCAGCAGCTTTGACAGGGGGCGGACTGAAGCTTTCTTT. This codes for CASSFDRGRTEAFF.

The chain is built from TRBV9 and TRBJ2-1; 10 nucleotides line up with TRBD2. The CDR3 is made up of 14 amino acids. The germline CDR1 and CDR2 sequences are SGDLS and YYNGEE. V trimming: 3 bases; J trimming: 4 bases; junction bases outside the gene matches: 1. The chain's CDR3 is CASSGTSGYNEQFF. Here the CDR3 DNA reads TGTGCCAGCAGCGGGACTAGCGGATACAATGAGCAGTTCTTC.

This clone was detected only a few times. The rearrangement joins TRBV2 to TRBJ2-1; no definite D call. Germline assignment: CDR1 SNHLY and CDR2 FYNNEI. V was shortened by 4 bases and J by 4 bases, with 14 bases between the two germline ends. The length of the CDR3 is 15 residues. DNA for the CDR3: TGTGCCAGCAGTGGAAATAGCCTTGGGTACAATGAGCAGTTCTTC. Translating gives CASSGNSLGYNEQFF.

This clone was seen more than once but under ten times. This chain uses TRBV5-4 with TRBJ1-1; 7 nucleotides align to TRBD1. J was trimmed by 5 bases and V by 4 bases; bases with no gene match: 5. Germline V gene lookup returns CDR1 SGHNT and CDR2 YYREEE (reference sequence). The CDR3 consists of 13 residues. The CDR3 DNA sequence: TGTGCCAGCAGCCGGGACAGCCGGACTGAAGCTTTCTTT. Translated, it gives CASSRDSRTEAFF.

This clone has a handful of counts. The V gene is TRBV6-5, the J gene TRBJ2-1, with D possibly matching TRBD1 (6 bases). The length of the CDR3 is 15 residues. V gave up 4 bases and J gave up 4 bases, with 14 bases separating them. Germline loops: CDR1 MNHEY, CDR2 SVGAGI. The CDR3 region has the DNA TGTGCCAGCAGTTCCTTAAGACAGGCTTACAATGAGCAGTTCTTC. Protein product: CASSSLRQAYNEQFF.

This clone has more than one count but fewer than ten. V and J are TRBV4-1 and TRBJ1-3; no clear D gene. Germline CDR1 reads MGHRA; CDR2 reads YSYEKL. Trimming stripped 2 bases from V and 4 bases from J, with 6 bases between. This CDR3 is 13 amino acids long. CDR3 DNA sequence: TGCGCCAGCAGCCAATACCGGGGAAACACCATATATTTT. The encoded protein is CASSQYRGNTIYF.

The chain is built from TRBV7-2 and TRBJ2-7, with 8 nucleotides matching TRBD2. V trimming: 5 bases; J trimming: 7 bases; junction bases outside the gene matches: 16. The CDR3 is 16 residues long. CDR1 is SGHTA, CDR2 FQGNSA, per germline. Written as DNA, the CDR3 is TGTGCCAGCAGCCATGTCGCCGGCAGGGGCGGGGGGGAGCAGTACTTC. It encodes CASSHVAGRGGGEQYF. The full variable domain, in which reference TRBV7-2 and TRBJ2-7 provide the parts outside the CDR3, is GAGVSQSPSNKVTEKGKDVELRCDPISGHTALYWYRQSLGQGLEFLIYFQGNSAPDKSGLPSDRFSAERTGGSVSTLTIQRTQQEDSAVYLCASSHVAGRGGGEQYFGPGTRLTVT.